At least ten counts were recorded for the clone carrying this TCR beta chain. What it binds is not known. Per the germline V gene, CDR1 is SQVTM and CDR2 is ANQGSEA. The length of the CDR3 is 13 residues. V dropped 6 bases and J dropped 5 bases, with 17 bases sitting between them. This sample was taken from a study of blood T cells in healthy people across ages. Findings of the study overall: PBMC samples, being unsorted, prevented any conclusive comparison of naive and antigen-experienced cells.

With a J-beta primer mix and a sample-barcoded 5' primer, a second PCR ran about 7 to 12 cycles. TCRdb redid the calling of the 5' RACE reads with MiXCR, one entry per CDR3 protein. The table lists about 930,000 distinct CDR3 sequences, 25% to 35% of them singletons. These same data were also listed under a study on T cells of mothers and their children.

Sequencing input: blood. The sequence was obtained from a woman in her forties in good health. The gene calls are TRBV29-1 and TRBJ2-7; D possibly uses TRBD1 or TRBD2 (5 bases each). The CDR3 sequence: CSVYGEGTNEQYF. CDR3 nucleotide sequence: TGCAGCGTGTATGGGGAAGGGACCAACGAGCAGTACTTC.